What follows are 24 T cell receptor beta chains derived from one specimen sequenced in a study of blood T cell repertoires in COVID-19. TCRdb's copy holds only in-frame clones and misses some; the assay was immunoSEQ multiplex PCR. Of 250,000 to 300,000 clones listed, around 83% are singletons. The sequenced sample consisted of peripheral blood. The source is a man aged 18-30 years with active or convalescent COVID-19.

This sequence joins TRBV29-1 and TRBJ1-5, with D tentatively TRBD1 (6 bases). Germline V gene sequence: CDR1 SQVTM, CDR2 ANQGSEA. The CDR3 totals 13 residues. Trimming took 4 bases from V and 6 from J, leaving 13 bases between them. CDR3 nucleotides: TGCAGCGTTGGAGCAGGGGCAGGTCAGCCCCAGCATTTT. This codes for CSVGAGAGQPQHF.

This clone has a single count. The chain employs TRBV14 and TRBJ1-3, with D unclear. This CDR3 region has 16 residues. Trimming removed 5 bases at V and 3 bases at J, with 17 bases between. Germline CDR1 is SGHDN and CDR2 is FVKESK. The CDR3 loop is CASSVRPIRDGNTIYF. CDR3 in DNA: TGTGCCAGCAGCGTACGCCCAATTCGGGATGGAAACACCATATATTTT.

V and J are TRBV19 and TRBJ2-3, with TRBD1 as a possible D gene (5 bases). This CDR3 is built from 15 residues. V dropped 9 bases and J dropped 2 bases, with 18 bases sitting between them. CDR1 and CDR2 from the germline V gene are LNHDA and SQIVND (reference sequence). This CDR3 reads CASNDSPGLTDTQYF. The CDR3 nucleotides are TGTGCCAGCAATGACAGTCCGGGTCTCACAGATACGCAGTATTTT.

CDR3 in amino acids: CASRAGSGVETQYF. Written as DNA, the CDR3 is TGTGCCAGCAGGGCCGGTAGCGGGGTAGAGACCCAGTACTTC. The J gene is TRBJ2-5, the V gene TRBV28; 8 nucleotides agree with TRBD2. Looked up from germline, CDR1 is MDHEN and CDR2 is SYDVKM. There are 14 residues in the CDR3. V shed 6 bases, J shed 4 bases, and the junction held 7 bases outside the gene matches.

The chain is built from TRBV6-7 and TRBJ2-7, with 16 nucleotides matching TRBD2. TRBV6-7 qualifies as an ORF whose function is uncertain. The V and J ends lost 6 bases and 4 bases, in that order; junction bases with no gene match: 12. This CDR3 is 18 amino acids long. The CDR3 DNA reads TGTGCCAGCAGCCATTCCTCCGGGACTAGCGGGAGGGGGTACGAGCAGTACTTC. This gives the protein CASSHSSGTSGRGYEQYF.

The genes are TRBV19 and TRBJ1-2, with D hard to call. This CDR3 comprises 16 residues. Between the trimmed V and J ends, which lost 3 bases and 6 bases, there was a span of 20 bases. CDR1 is LNHDA, CDR2 SQIVND, per germline (reference sequence). The CDR3 coding sequence is TGTGCCAGTAGTATTACCGGCCCCAGGTTGACCCATGGCTACACCTTC. Amino acids: CASSITGPRLTHGYTF. Variable domain in full (rest from reference TRBV19 and TRBJ1-2): DGGITQSPKYLFRKEGQNVTLSCEQNLNHDAMYWYRQDPGQGLRLIYYSQIVNDFQKGDIAEGYSVSREKKESFPLTVTSAQKNPTAFYLCASSITGPRLTHGYTFGSGTRLTVV.

The rearrangement joins TRBV11-2 to TRBJ2-1, with D maybe TRBD1 (6 bases). Trimming stripped 1 base from V and 6 bases from J, with 19 bases between. CDR1 and CDR2 from the germline V gene are SGHAT and FQNNGV. The CDR3 is 17 residues long. CDR3 sequence (DNA): TGTGCCAGCAGCTTAGCGTTAGCAGGGGACCCCTTCAATGAGCAGTTCTTC. Its protein is CASSLALAGDPFNEQFF.

This sequence joins TRBV7-2 and TRBJ2-7, with D possibly matching TRBD2 (5 bases). The CDR3 sequence is 14 residues long. CDR1 SGHTA and CDR2 FQGNSA come from the germline V gene. V lost 2 bases and J lost 2, with 10 bases in between. In DNA, the CDR3 is TGTGCCAGCAGCTTATCCGGGATCCCCTACGAGCAGTACTTC. This gives the protein CASSLSGIPYEQYF.

The chain couples TRBV5-1 to TRBJ2-1; D is unclear. Germline V gives CDR1 SGHRS, CDR2 YFSETQ. V was pared by 1 base and J by 9 bases, with 14 bases between. The CDR3 is 14 residues long. The CDR3 DNA reads as TGCGCCAGCAGCTTGAACGTTGCGGCTGCTGAGCAGTTCTTC. It yields the protein CASSLNVAAAEQFF.

V is TRBV2 and J is TRBJ2-1; 8 bases line up with TRBD2. CDR1 and CDR2 (germline): SNHLY, FYNNEI. The CDR3 contains 15 residues. J lost 5 bases, V lost 6 bases, and 9 bases had no gene match. DNA for the CDR3: TGTGCCAGCAGCCCCGTAGCGGGAAGGAACAATGAGCAGTTCTTC. Its translation: CASSPVAGRNNEQFF.

The J gene is TRBJ2-3, the V gene TRBV10-1, with unresolved D. The length of the CDR3 is 13 residues. The V gene's germline CDR1 is WNHNN and CDR2 SYGVQD (reference sequence). Deletions cut 6 bases from V and 6 bases from J, with 13 bases between. The CDR3 here is CASRNSSWDTQYF. CDR3 DNA sequence: TGCGCCAGCAGGAACTCTTCATGGGATACGCAGTATTTT.

The chain uses TRBV9 and TRBJ1-6, with 7 bases identical to TRBD1. The J segment lost 10 bases and the V segment lost 2 bases, leaving 9 bases of the junction unmatched. The germline V gene encodes CDR1 SGDLS and CDR2 YYNGEE. The CDR3 totals 15 residues. The CDR3 DNA is TGTGCCAGCAGCGTCCGGTGGGACAGAAACTCACCCCTCCACTTT. Its protein product is CASSVRWDRNSPLHF.

J is TRBJ2-3 and V is TRBV11-3; D is perhaps TRBD1 (6 bases). V lost 1 base, J lost 6 bases, and 17 bases lay in between. Germline assignment: CDR1 SGHNT and CDR2 YENEEA. The CDR3 extends over 16 amino acids. The CDR3 reads CASSLVVGQGKDTQYF. The DNA of the CDR3 is TGTGCCAGCAGCTTAGTCGTCGGGCAGGGGAAGGATACGCAGTATTTT.

The gene calls are TRBV6-5 and TRBJ2-1, with 9 bases identical to TRBD2. This CDR3 contains 15 residues. CDR1 MNHEY and CDR2 SVGAGI come from the germline V gene. Trimming removed 4 bases from V and 3 bases from J; junction bases left unmatched: 4. The DNA of the CDR3 is TGTGCCAGCAGTTCCGTAGCGGGGGTCTACAATGAGCAGTTCTTC. It translates to CASSSVAGVYNEQFF.

The chain has TRBV6-2 or TRBV6-3 and TRBJ1-6, with 8 bases identical to TRBD1. In germline, CDR1 is MNHEY, CDR2 SVGEGT. The V gene end was trimmed by 5 bases and the J gene end by 10 bases; junction bases not matched to a gene: 7. The CDR3 loop spans 14 amino acids. The DNA of the CDR3 is TGTGCCAGCAGTCCCGGGACAGGAGGCTCACCCCTCCACTTT. The encoded protein is CASSPGTGGSPLHF.

The chain couples TRBV6-2 or TRBV6-3 to TRBJ1-2; weak D call: TRBD1 (5 bases). The V gene's germline CDR1 is MNHEY and CDR2 SVGEGT. Trimming took 0 bases from V and 7 from J, leaving 9 bases between them. This CDR3 region has 13 residues. CDR3 nucleotide sequence: TGTGCCAGCAGTTACTCACAGGATGGTGGCTACACCTTC. It codes for CASSYSQDGGYTF.

V usage is TRBV11-3 and J usage is TRBJ1-1; D is unclear. Germline lookup yields CDR1 SGHNT and CDR2 YENEEA. Trimming cost V 1 base and J 2 bases, with 5 bases left between them. The CDR3 sequence is 13 residues long. The CDR3 region is CASSLGANTEAFF. CDR3 sequence (DNA): TGTGCCAGCAGCTTAGGGGCCAACACTGAAGCTTTCTTT.

The V and J genes are TRBV7-8 and TRBJ2-3; TRBD2 is a possible D gene (5 bases). CDR3 length equals 16 residues. CDR1 SGHVS and CDR2 FQNEAQ come from the germline V gene. V lost 6 bases, J lost 2 bases, and 18 bases lay in between. Written as DNA, the CDR3 is TGTGCCAGCAGTCGGGGTAGCGCCGGTTACACAGATACGCAGTATTTT. It is translated as CASSRGSAGYTDTQYF.

The rearrangement joins TRBV30 to TRBJ1-2, with D perhaps matching TRBD1 (6 bases). The germline V gene has CDR1 GTSNPN and CDR2 SVGIG (reference sequence). The V gene lost 0 bases and the J gene lost 8 bases, with 10 bases spanning the gap. The length of the CDR3 is 12 residues. As DNA, the CDR3 is TGTGCCTGGAGTGTTGCAGGGGCCGGCTACACCTTC. Residues: CAWSVAGAGYTF.

V is TRBV24-1 and J is TRBJ2-1, with 11 bases aligning to TRBD2. The germline V gene encodes CDR1 KGHDR and CDR2 SFDVKD. The junction had 4 bases not matched to a gene; V was cut back by 8 bases and J by 5 bases. This CDR3 has 14 amino acids. CDR3 nucleotide sequence: TGTGCCACCAAGGGGACTAGCGGTAACAATGAGCAGTTCTTC. Protein product: CATKGTSGNNEQFF.

The chain employs TRBV12-3 or TRBV12-4 and TRBJ2-7, with D unresolved. This CDR3 contains 13 residues. Trimming removed 3 bases at V and 3 bases at J, with 9 bases between. CDR3 nucleotides: TGTGCCAGCAGTTTTTCTACTAACTACGAGCAGTACTTC. Its protein is CASSFSTNYEQYF.

A remark on this clone: At one of its ends the junction is not consistent with the germline gene, which may arise from a read error. The rearrangement links TRBV4-1 to TRBJ2-1, with D perhaps TRBD1 (5 bases). The length of the CDR3 is 14 residues. Germline V gene lookup returns CDR1 MGHRA and CDR2 YSYEKL. CDR3 residues: CASGQDTDYNEQFF. CDR3 in DNA: TGCGCCAGCGGCCAGGACACGGACTACAATGAGCAGTTCTTC.

As regards this clone: Other DNA sequences from this sample encode an identical CDR3 as well. J is TRBJ2-7 and V is TRBV5-4, with a possible D match to TRBD1 (5 bases). V was pared by 5 bases and J by 1 base, with 10 bases between. CDR3 length equals 13 residues. Germline CDR1 reads SGHNT; CDR2 reads YYREEE (reference sequence). As DNA, the CDR3 is TGTGCCAGCAGTAGTAGGGGATCCTACGAGCAGTACTTC. This codes for CASSSRGSYEQYF.

This chain links TRBV30 with TRBJ1-5; a possible D gene is TRBD1 (6 bases). The CDR3 runs to 15 residues. V was trimmed by 2 bases and J by 1 base, leaving 12 bases between them. The germline CDR1 and CDR2 sequences are GTSNPN and SVGIG (reference sequence). The CDR3 loop reads CAWSRQALSNQPQHF. CDR3 bases: TGTGCCTGGAGTCGACAGGCCCTGAGCAATCAGCCCCAGCATTTT.